These 13 T cell receptor beta chains share one sample of origin, sequenced in a study of control samples from healthy donors and cancer patients. The protocol was immunoSEQ multiplex PCR, while the TCRdb copy is restricted to in-frame clones and leaves out a portion. The sample shows some 190,000 clones, and approximately 2.2% sits with its ten largest clones. The sample taken for sequencing was blood. These receptors originate from a woman aged 25 to 39 in good health.

V is TRBV10-3 and J is TRBJ1-4; D unclear. Trimming took off 2 bases at V and 8 bases at J, with 12 bases between the two ends. The germline gives CDR1 ENHRY, CDR2 SYGVKD. This CDR3 is built from 14 residues. Here the CDR3 DNA reads TGTGCCATCAGTGAGATAGGAGGGAGCGAAAAACTGTTTTTT. Translating it yields CAISEIGGSEKLFF.

The V call is TRBV4-3, the J call TRBJ2-3, with D tentatively TRBD1 (6 bases). This CDR3 has 16 residues. V was shortened by 0 bases and J by 1 base, with 11 bases between the two germline ends. Germline CDR1 LGHNA, CDR2 YSLEER. The CDR3 region is CASSQEWAGGTDTQYF. The CDR3 DNA is TGCGCCAGCAGCCAAGAATGGGCAGGGGGCACAGATACGCAGTATTTT.

J is TRBJ2-5 and V is TRBV2, with D hard to call. The ends were cut back, 7 bases at V and 3 bases at J, with 9 bases in the middle. Per germline, CDR1 SNHLY and CDR2 FYNNEI. The CDR3 consists of 12 residues. The CDR3 DNA reads as TGTGCCAGCATAAGGGTCGAAGAGACCCAGTACTTC. This encodes CASIRVEETQYF.

The V call is TRBV5-1, the J call TRBJ2-5, with 8 bases fitting TRBD2. Germline V gene sequence: CDR1 SGHRS, CDR2 YFSETQ. Trimming removed 7 bases from V and 2 bases from J; junction bases left unmatched: 13. The CDR3 spans 16 residues. CDR3 in DNA: TGCGCCAGCTCGGGCGGGGGGACAACGGTACAAGAGACCCAGTACTTC. The encoded protein is CASSGGGTTVQETQYF.

The chain employs TRBV7-2 and TRBJ1-1, with 8 bases fitting TRBD1. Trimming took 6 bases from V and 1 from J; bases not matched to a gene: 10. Germline V CDR1 and CDR2: SGHTA, FQGNSA. The CDR3 sequence is 16 residues long. This CDR3 is CASRSTGGLGNTEAFF. The CDR3 bases are TGTGCCAGCAGGTCTACAGGGGGGTTAGGGAACACTGAAGCTTTCTTT.

The CDR3 sequence is CASSLSRGEGITEAFF. The CDR3 nucleotides are TGTGCCAGCAGCTTAAGCCGAGGGGAGGGGATCACTGAAGCTTTCTTT. The V and J genes are TRBV9 and TRBJ1-1; D is possibly TRBD1 (5 bases). The V and J ends lost 4 bases and 4 bases respectively, with 20 bases between them. Germline values: CDR1 SGDLS, CDR2 YYNGEE. The CDR3 totals 16 residues.

The chain is built from TRBV28 and TRBJ1-3; D is unresolved. The V gene's germline CDR1 is MDHEN and CDR2 SYDVKM. V gave up 4 bases and J gave up 0 bases, with 13 bases separating them. The CDR3 is made up of 16 amino acids. CDR3 sequence (DNA): TGTGCCAGCAGTTCACCCATGGTCGTCTCTGGAAACACCATATATTTT. The encoded protein is CASSSPMVVSGNTIYF.

V and J are TRBV7-9 and TRBJ1-1, with 7 nucleotides matching TRBD1. CDR3 length equals 13 residues. With V trimmed by 5 bases and J by 6 bases, 6 bases remained unmatched. Per germline, CDR1 SEHNR and CDR2 FQNEAQ (reference sequence). The CDR3 here is CASSRTGTAEAFF. The DNA for the CDR3 is TGTGCCAGCAGCCGAACGGGGACAGCTGAAGCTTTCTTT.

The CDR3 spells CASSPGSYGKLFF. In nucleotides, the CDR3 is TGTGCCAGCAGCCCGGGGTCATATGGAAAACTGTTTTTT. V is TRBV7-8 and J is TRBJ1-4; unclear D gene. Germline assignment: CDR1 SGHVS and CDR2 FQNEAQ. CDR3 length: 13 amino acids. V was shortened by 5 bases and J by 10 bases, with 14 bases between the two germline ends.

The rearrangement joins TRBV7-6 to TRBJ2-3; D is perhaps TRBD1 (5 bases). The CDR3 length is 14 residues. CDR1 is SGHVS, CDR2 FNYEAQ, per germline. Trimming stripped 2 bases from V and 2 bases from J, with 8 bases between. CDR3 bases: TGTGCCAGCAGCTTAAGACAGCTCACAGATACGCAGTATTTT. Protein product: CASSLRQLTDTQYF.

This chain links TRBV27 with TRBJ2-7; D tentatively fits TRBD1 or TRBD2 (5 bases each). CDR1 is MNHEY and CDR2 is SMNVEV in the germline V gene (reference sequence). Trimming left V 2 bases short and J 0 bases short, with 8 bases between. This CDR3 is 14 amino acids long. The CDR3 here is CASSLRGASYEQYF. The CDR3 nucleotides are TGTGCCAGCAGTTTACGAGGGGCCTCCTACGAGCAGTACTTC.

The chain has TRBV3-1 (or the pseudogene TRBV3-2) and TRBJ1-4; TRBD1 agrees at 7 bases. This CDR3 comprises 15 residues. Germline CDR1 reads LGHDT; CDR2 reads YNNKEL (reference sequence). J was trimmed by 5 bases and V by 1 base; bases with no gene match: 4. Written as DNA, the CDR3 is TGTGCCAGCAGCCAAGGAGGGACAGTCAATGAAAAACTGTTTTTT. It codes for CASSQGGTVNEKLFF.

The V gene is TRBV7-9, the J gene TRBJ1-1; D call uncertain. CDR1 is SEHNR, CDR2 FQNEAQ, per germline (reference sequence). Trimming shortened V by 5 bases and J by 1 base, and 14 bases separated the two germline ends. The length of the CDR3 is 15 residues. The CDR3: CASSPGPPENTEAFF. CDR3 sequence (DNA): TGTGCCAGCAGCCCCGGCCCCCCCGAGAACACTGAAGCTTTCTTT.